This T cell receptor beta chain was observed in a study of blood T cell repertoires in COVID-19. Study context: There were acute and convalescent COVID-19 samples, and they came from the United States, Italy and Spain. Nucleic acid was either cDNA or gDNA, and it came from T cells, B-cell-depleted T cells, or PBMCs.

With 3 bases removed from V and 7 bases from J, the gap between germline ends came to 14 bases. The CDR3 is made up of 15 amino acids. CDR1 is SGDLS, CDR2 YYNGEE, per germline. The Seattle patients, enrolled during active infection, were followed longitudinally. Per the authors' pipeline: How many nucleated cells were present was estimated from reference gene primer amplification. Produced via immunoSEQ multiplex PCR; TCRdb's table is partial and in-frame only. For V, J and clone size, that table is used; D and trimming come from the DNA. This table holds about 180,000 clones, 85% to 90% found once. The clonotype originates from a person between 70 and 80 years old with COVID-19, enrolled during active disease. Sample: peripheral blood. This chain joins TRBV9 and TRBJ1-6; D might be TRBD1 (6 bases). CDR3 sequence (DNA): TGTGCCAGCAGCGGTGAGGGGGGGGCCAATTCACCCCTCCACTTT. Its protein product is CASSGEGGANSPLHF.